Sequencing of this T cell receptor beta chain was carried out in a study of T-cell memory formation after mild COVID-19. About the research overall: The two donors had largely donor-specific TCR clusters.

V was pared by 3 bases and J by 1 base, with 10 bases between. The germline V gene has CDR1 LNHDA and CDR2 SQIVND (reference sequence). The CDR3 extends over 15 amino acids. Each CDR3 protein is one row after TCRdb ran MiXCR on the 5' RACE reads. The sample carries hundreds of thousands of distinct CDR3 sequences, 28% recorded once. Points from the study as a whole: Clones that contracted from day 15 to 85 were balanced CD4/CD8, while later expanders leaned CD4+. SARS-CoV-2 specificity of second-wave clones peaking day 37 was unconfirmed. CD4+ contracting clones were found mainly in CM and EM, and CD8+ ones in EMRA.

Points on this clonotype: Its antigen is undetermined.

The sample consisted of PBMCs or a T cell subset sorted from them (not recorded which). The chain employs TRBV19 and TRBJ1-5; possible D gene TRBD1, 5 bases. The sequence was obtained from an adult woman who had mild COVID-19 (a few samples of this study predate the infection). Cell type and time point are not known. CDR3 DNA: TGTGCCAGTAGTATCTCCGGGGGAAGCAATCAGCCCCAGCATTTT. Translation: CASSISGGSNQPQHF.